The rows below give T cell receptor beta chains drawn from one sample of a study of blood T cells in healthy people across ages. TCRdb re-called the 5' RACE reads through MiXCR, storing one row per CDR3 protein. In the table there are about 800,000 distinct CDR3 sequences, about 45% of which are singletons. Material for sequencing was blood. The receptors derive from an elderly man in good health. The CDR3 runs from the conserved cysteine through the conserved F or W. D genes are given only for firm matches. Clone size is given for some rows only: seen once, a few or many times, or a class if the clone is expanded.

v_call	d_call	j_call	clone_size	cdr3_aa	cdr3_nt
TRBV4-2	TRBD2	TRBJ2-1	-	CASSQDGGVSYNEQFF	TGTGCCAGCAGCCAAGATGGGGGGGTCAGCTACAATGAGCAGTTCTTC
TRBV7-2	TRBD1	TRBJ2-3	-	CASSLMTGGTDTQYF	TGTGCCAGCAGCTTAATGACAGGGGGAACAGATACGCAGTATTTT
TRBV27	-	TRBJ2-1	-	CASSFALSIETQFF	TGTGCCAGCAGTTTCGCTTTGTCTATAGAGACCCAGTTCTTC
TRBV12-3/TRBV12-4	-	TRBJ1-2	-	CASSPRGITYGYTF	TGTGCCAGCAGTCCGAGGGGCATAACCTATGGCTACACCTTC
TRBV20-1	-	TRBJ2-3	-	CSASKSPGGDTQYF	TGCAGTGCTAGTAAAAGTCCTGGGGGTGATACGCAGTATTTT
TRBV29-1	TRBD1	TRBJ2-7	-	CSVQGGGTGGCEQYF	TGCAGCGTCCAAGGGGGTGGGACAGGGGGCTGCGAGCAGTACTTC
TRBV2	-	TRBJ2-1	-	CASILGGSGYNEQFF	TGTGCCAGCATCTTGGGCGGTAGCGGTTACAATGAGCAGTTCTTC
TRBV28	-	TRBJ2-5	-	CASSIQESGLLRQYF	TGTGCCAGCAGTATTCAGGAAAGCGGTCTCTTAAGGCAGTACTTC
TRBV6-6	-	TRBJ2-7	-	CASSYGAGVNEQYF	TGTGCCAGCAGTTACGGCGCAGGGGTCAATGAGCAGTACTTC
TRBV10-2	-	TRBJ2-5	-	CASSKQGGRQETQYF	TGCGCCAGCAGTAAACAGGGAGGACGACAAGAGACCCAGTACTTC
TRBV5-1	TRBD2	TRBJ2-3	-	CASRPLGGRAEVTQYF	TGCGCCAGCAGGCCCCTTGGCGGGAGGGCCGAGGTTACGCAGTATTTT
TRBV20-1	-	TRBJ2-3	-	CSARDPSRSRDTQYF	TGCAGTGCTAGAGATCCCAGCAGGAGTCGAGATACGCAGTATTTT
TRBV7-3	TRBD2	TRBJ2-7	-	CASSLNGVAGRNEQYF	TGTGCCAGCAGCTTAAACGGTGTAGCGGGACGCAACGAGCAGTACTTC
TRBV10-3	-	TRBJ2-1	few	CAISESLGQNNEQFF	TGTGCCATCAGTGAGTCGTTGGGCCAAAACAATGAGCAGTTCTTC
TRBV29-1	-	TRBJ2-3	few	CSQRSADTQYF	TGCAGTCAAAGGAGTGCGGATACGCAGTATTTT
TRBV20-1	TRBD2	TRBJ2-7	-	CSAREAREAPYEQYF	TGCAGTGCTAGAGAAGCGCGGGAGGCCCCCTACGAGCAGTACTTC
TRBV9	-	TRBJ1-1	few	CASSLLDTGVTEAFF	TGTGCCAGCAGCCTATTAGATACAGGTGTCACTGAAGCTTTCTTT
TRBV10-3	TRBD1	TRBJ1-1	-	CAISEGTGTNTEAFF	TGTGCCATCAGTGAGGGGACAGGAACGAACACTGAAGCTTTCTTT
TRBV7-2	TRBD2	TRBJ2-3	-	CASSSLSRREGRADTQYF	TGTGCCAGCAGCTCCCTGAGCCGGCGGGAGGGCCGGGCAGATACGCAGTATTTT
TRBV27	-	TRBJ1-5	-	CASSRTDQPQHF	TGTGCCAGCAGCCGGACAGATCAGCCCCAGCATTTT
TRBV4-2	-	TRBJ2-5	-	CASSPGTRKETQYF	TGTGCCAGCAGCCCAGGGACCAGAAAAGAGACCCAGTACTTC
TRBV4-3	-	TRBJ1-2	-	CASSQGPDGNRYGYTF	TGCGCCAGCAGCCAAGGGCCTGACGGGAATCGCTATGGCTACACCTTC
TRBV6-5	TRBD2	TRBJ2-7	-	CASSRRAGEYEQYF	TGTGCCAGCAGCCGACGGGCGGGAGAATACGAGCAGTACTTC
TRBV7-8	-	TRBJ2-7	-	CASSLYGRTSPYEQYF	TGTGCCAGCAGCTTATACGGCCGTACTAGTCCTTACGAGCAGTACTTC
TRBV24-1	-	TRBJ2-1	few	CATLQTGIRGDEQFF	TGTGCCACCCTCCAAACCGGGATAAGGGGTGATGAGCAGTTCTTC
TRBV24-1	-	TRBJ2-7	-	CATSDAVRGTNNEQYF	TGTGCCACCAGTGATGCCGTCAGGGGTACCAACAACGAGCAGTACTTC
TRBV27	TRBD2	TRBJ2-7	few	CASSRSGTRPYEQYF	TGTGCCAGCAGTCGTTCAGGGACTAGGCCCTACGAGCAGTACTTC
TRBV12-3/TRBV12-4	-	TRBJ1-6	few	CASTLRVGGTNSPLHF	TGTGCCAGCACCCTACGCGTGGGTGGTACAAATTCACCCCTCCACTTT
TRBV7-2	TRBD2	TRBJ2-7	-	CASSLRPSGNYEQYF	TGTGCCAGCAGCTTACGACCTAGCGGGAACTACGAGCAGTACTTC
TRBV28	-	TRBJ2-1	-	CASSLPGSDNNEQFF	TGTGCCAGCAGTTTACCCGGTTCGGACAACAATGAGCAGTTCTTC
TRBV5-1	-	TRBJ2-7	many	CASSPNARGPYEQYF	TGCGCCAGCAGCCCTAACGCGCGGGGACCCTACGAGCAGTACTTC
TRBV6-1	TRBD2	TRBJ2-1	few	CASILTSGRLNEQFF	TGTGCCAGCATTCTGACTAGCGGACGTCTGAATGAGCAGTTCTTC
TRBV28	-	TRBJ2-5	many	CASSLDPGTQETQYF	TGTGCCAGCAGTTTAGACCCCGGAACTCAAGAGACCCAGTACTTC
TRBV29-1	-	TRBJ2-5	-	CSVEGGGQVINEQYF	TGCAGCGTTGAAGGGGGGGGACAGGTTATCAATGAGCAGTACTTC
TRBV2	TRBD2	TRBJ2-1	-	CASSGSTSGRADPYNEQFF	TGTGCCAGCAGTGGGTCGACTAGCGGGAGGGCCGACCCTTACAATGAGCAGTTCTTC
TRBV7-2	-	TRBJ1-2	many	CASSLGGYYGYTF	TGTGCCAGCAGCCTTGGGGGGTACTATGGCTACACCTTC
TRBV9	TRBD2	TRBJ2-3	-	CASSVVSGSNTQYF	TGTGCCAGCAGCGTAGTTAGCGGGAGTAATACGCAGTATTTT
TRBV10-3	-	TRBJ2-3	-	CAISSGPDTDTQYF	TGTGCCATCAGTTCAGGACCCGACACAGATACGCAGTATTTT
TRBV11-3	-	TRBJ1-1	-	CASSPYQGKGTFPNTEAFF	TGTGCCAGCAGCCCCTACCAAGGAAAGGGCACCTTCCCCAACACTGAAGCTTTCTTT
TRBV6-2/TRBV6-3	TRBD2	TRBJ2-3	-	CASSAPKGLAGPGTDTQYF	TGTGCCAGCAGTGCCCCCAAGGGACTAGCGGGGCCAGGCACAGATACGCAGTATTTT
TRBV3-1	TRBD2	TRBJ2-5	-	CASSLGTSGKETQYF	TGTGCCAGCAGCCTTGGGACTAGCGGAAAAGAGACCCAGTACTTC
TRBV7-2	TRBD2	TRBJ2-5	-	CASSLVGTSVKETQYF	TGTGCCAGCAGCTTAGTTGGGACTAGCGTTAAAGAGACCCAGTACTTC
TRBV20-1	TRBD2	TRBJ2-2	-	CSAPGELAGNTGELFF	TGCAGTGCGCCAGGGGAGCTAGCGGGAAACACCGGGGAGCTGTTTTTT
TRBV12-3/TRBV12-4	-	TRBJ2-1	few	CASSFYGNEQFF	TGTGCCAGCAGTTTTTACGGTAATGAGCAGTTCTTC
TRBV6-5	TRBD1	TRBJ1-1	few	CASSDRDRVEAFF	TGTGCCAGCAGTGACCGGGACAGGGTTGAAGCTTTCTTT
TRBV20-1	-	TRBJ1-2	-	CSAREVDGPNYGYTF	TGCAGTGCTAGAGAGGTGGACGGACCAAACTATGGCTACACCTTC
TRBV5-1	-	TRBJ2-1	-	CASSHRVSYNERYF	TGCGCCAGCAGCCACAGGGTATCCTACAATGAGCGGTACTTC
TRBV4-2	-	TRBJ1-5	few	CASSQDPRSNQPQHF	TGTGCCAGCAGCCAAGATCCGAGGAGCAATCAGCCCCAGCATTTT
TRBV11-2	TRBD2	TRBJ2-7	many	CASSRGLAGEVYEQYF	TGTGCCAGCAGCCGGGGACTAGCGGGAGAGGTATACGAGCAGTACTTC
TRBV4-2	TRBD2	TRBJ2-1	few	CASSQGSLPGTSGRAYNEQFF	TGTGCCAGCAGCCAAGGATCCTTACCCGGGACTAGCGGGAGGGCCTACAATGAGCAGTTCTTC
TRBV29-1	TRBD2	TRBJ2-1	-	CSVNSGTSGGYEQFF	TGCAGCGTTAACTCCGGGACTAGCGGGGGTTATGAGCAGTTCTTC
TRBV5-5	-	TRBJ2-5	-	CASSLVGLLRQETQYF	TGTGCCAGCAGCTTGGTCGGCCTTCTTCGGCAAGAGACCCAGTACTTC
TRBV20-1	TRBD2	TRBJ2-5	-	CSAPSGRGQETQYF	TGCAGTGCACCTAGCGGGAGGGGCCAAGAGACCCAGTACTTC
TRBV7-3	TRBD2	TRBJ2-3	-	CASSFLAGPTDTQYF	TGTGCCAGCAGCTTTCTAGCGGGACCCACAGATACGCAGTATTTT
TRBV3-1	-	TRBJ2-1	few	CASSQWSSGEQFF	TGTGCCAGCAGCCAATGGTCTAGTGGTGAGCAGTTCTTC
TRBV14	-	TRBJ2-3	-	CASSPGLLAYTDTQYF	TGTGCCAGTAGCCCAGGACTGCTCGCCTACACAGATACGCAGTATTTT
TRBV12-3/TRBV12-4	TRBD2	TRBJ2-3	once	CASRRIGGRAADTQYF	TGTGCCAGCAGGCGCATCGGCGGGAGGGCTGCAGATACGCAGTATTTT
TRBV3-1	TRBD1	TRBJ1-1	once	CASSQRGQVSNTEAFF	TGTGCCAGCAGCCAAAGAGGACAGGTTTCGAACACTGAAGCTTTCTTT
TRBV2	TRBD1	TRBJ2-2	-	CASSKQGAGELFF	TGTGCCAGCAGTAAACAGGGGGCCGGGGAGCTGTTTTTT
TRBV11-2	-	TRBJ1-2	-	CASSNGTPRRGYTF	TGTGCCAGCAGCAACGGGACTCCCCGGAGGGGCTACACCTTC